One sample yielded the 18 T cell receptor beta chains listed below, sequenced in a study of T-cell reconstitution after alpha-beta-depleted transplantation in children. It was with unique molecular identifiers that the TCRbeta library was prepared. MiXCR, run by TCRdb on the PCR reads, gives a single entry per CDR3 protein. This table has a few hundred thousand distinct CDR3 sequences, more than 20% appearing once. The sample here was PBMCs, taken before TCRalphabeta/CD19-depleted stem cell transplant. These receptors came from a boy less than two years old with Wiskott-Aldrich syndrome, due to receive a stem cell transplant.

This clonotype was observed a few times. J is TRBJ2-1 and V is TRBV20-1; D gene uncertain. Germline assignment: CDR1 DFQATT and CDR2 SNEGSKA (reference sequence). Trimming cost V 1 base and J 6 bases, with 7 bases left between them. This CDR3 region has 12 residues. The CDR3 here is CSARVTVNEQFF. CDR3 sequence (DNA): TGCAGTGCTAGAGTAACAGTCAATGAGCAGTTCTTC.

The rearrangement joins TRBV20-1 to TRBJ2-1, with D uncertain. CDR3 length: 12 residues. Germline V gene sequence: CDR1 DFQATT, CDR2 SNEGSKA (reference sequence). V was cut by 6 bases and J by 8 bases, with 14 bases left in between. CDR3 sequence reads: CSAEGPPDEQFF. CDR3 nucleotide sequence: TGCAGTGCGGAAGGTCCTCCGGATGAGCAGTTCTTC.

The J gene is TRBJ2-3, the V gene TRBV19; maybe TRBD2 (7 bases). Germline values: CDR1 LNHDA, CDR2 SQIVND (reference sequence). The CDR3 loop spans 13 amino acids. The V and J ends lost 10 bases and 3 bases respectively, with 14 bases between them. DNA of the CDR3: TGTGCCACCCGAGGGGGGGCGACAGATACGCAGTATTTT. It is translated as CATRGGATDTQYF.

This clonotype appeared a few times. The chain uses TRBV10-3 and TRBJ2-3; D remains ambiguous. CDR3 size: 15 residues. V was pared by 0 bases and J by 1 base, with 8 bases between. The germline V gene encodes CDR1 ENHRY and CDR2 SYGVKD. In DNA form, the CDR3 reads TGTGCCATCAGTGAGTCGTCGACTCGCACAGATACGCAGTATTTT. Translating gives CAISESSTRTDTQYF.

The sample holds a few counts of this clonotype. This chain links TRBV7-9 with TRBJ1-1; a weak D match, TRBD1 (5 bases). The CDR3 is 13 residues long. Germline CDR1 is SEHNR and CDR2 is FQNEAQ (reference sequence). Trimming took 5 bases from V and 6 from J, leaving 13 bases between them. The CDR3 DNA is TGTGCCAGCAGCACTAGTCACAGGTCTGAAGCTTTCTTT. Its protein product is CASSTSHRSEAFF. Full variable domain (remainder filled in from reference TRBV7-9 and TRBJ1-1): DTGVSQNPRHKITKRGQNVTFRCDPISEHNRLYWYRQTLGQGPEFLTYFQNEAQLEKSRLLSDRFSAERPKGSFSTLEIQRTEQGDSAMYLCASSTSHRSEAFFGQGTRLTVV.

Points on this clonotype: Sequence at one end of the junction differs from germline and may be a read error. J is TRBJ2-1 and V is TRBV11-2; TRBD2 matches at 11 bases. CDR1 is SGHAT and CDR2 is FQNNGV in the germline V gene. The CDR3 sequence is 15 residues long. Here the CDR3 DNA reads TGCGCCAGCAGCCCCATAGCGGGAGGGCCCGATGAGCAGTTCTTC. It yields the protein CASSPIAGGPDEQFF.

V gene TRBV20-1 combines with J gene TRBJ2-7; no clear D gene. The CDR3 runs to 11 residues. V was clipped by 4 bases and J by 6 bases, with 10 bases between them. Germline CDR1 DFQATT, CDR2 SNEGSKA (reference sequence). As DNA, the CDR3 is TGCAGTGCTAATTCAAAAGTCGAGCAGTACTTC. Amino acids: CSANSKVEQYF.

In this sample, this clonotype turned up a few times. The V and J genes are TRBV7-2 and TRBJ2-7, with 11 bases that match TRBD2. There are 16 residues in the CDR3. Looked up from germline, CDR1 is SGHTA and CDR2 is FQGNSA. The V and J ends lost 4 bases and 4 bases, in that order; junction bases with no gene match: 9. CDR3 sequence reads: CASSYRTSGLLYEQYF. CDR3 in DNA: TGTGCCAGCAGCTATCGGACTAGCGGGCTGCTATACGAGCAGTACTTC.

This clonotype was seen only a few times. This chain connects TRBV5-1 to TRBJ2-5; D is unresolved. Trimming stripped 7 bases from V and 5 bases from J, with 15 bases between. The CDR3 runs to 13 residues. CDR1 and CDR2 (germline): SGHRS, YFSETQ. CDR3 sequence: CASEDPGLETQYF. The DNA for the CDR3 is TGCGCCAGCGAGGATCCGGGCCTGGAGACCCAGTACTTC.

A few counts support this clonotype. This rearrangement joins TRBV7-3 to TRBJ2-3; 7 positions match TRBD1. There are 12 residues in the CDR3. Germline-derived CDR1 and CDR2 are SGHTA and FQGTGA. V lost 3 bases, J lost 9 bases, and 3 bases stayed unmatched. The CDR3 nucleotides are TGTGCCAGCAGCTTCCTAGGGGGCACGCAGTATTTT. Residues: CASSFLGGTQYF.

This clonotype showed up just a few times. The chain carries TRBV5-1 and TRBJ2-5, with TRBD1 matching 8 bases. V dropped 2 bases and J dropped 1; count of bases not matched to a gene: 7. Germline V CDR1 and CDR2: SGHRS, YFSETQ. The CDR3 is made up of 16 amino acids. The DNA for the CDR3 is TGCGCCAGCAGCTTAATGACAGGGGATCTCCAAGAGACCCAGTACTTC. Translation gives CASSLMTGDLQETQYF.

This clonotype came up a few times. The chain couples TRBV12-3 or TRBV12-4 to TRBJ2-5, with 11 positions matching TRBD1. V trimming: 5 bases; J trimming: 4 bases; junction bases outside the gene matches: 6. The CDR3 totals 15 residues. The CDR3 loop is CASSMGQGGIETQYF. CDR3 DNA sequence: TGTGCCAGCAGTATGGGACAGGGGGGTATAGAGACCCAGTACTTC.

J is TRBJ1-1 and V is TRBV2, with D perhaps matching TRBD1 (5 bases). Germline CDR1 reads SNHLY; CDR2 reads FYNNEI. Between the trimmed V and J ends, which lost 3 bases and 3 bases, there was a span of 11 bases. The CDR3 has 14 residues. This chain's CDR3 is CASSEYGGYTEAFF. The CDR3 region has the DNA TGTGCCAGCAGTGAGTATGGGGGATACACTGAAGCTTTCTTT.

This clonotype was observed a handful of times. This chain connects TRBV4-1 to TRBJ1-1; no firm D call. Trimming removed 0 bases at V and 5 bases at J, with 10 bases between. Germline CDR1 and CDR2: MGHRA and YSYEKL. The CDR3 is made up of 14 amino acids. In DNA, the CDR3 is TGCGCCAGCAGCCAAGATTGGTGGGCTACTGAAGCTTTCTTT. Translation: CASSQDWWATEAFF.

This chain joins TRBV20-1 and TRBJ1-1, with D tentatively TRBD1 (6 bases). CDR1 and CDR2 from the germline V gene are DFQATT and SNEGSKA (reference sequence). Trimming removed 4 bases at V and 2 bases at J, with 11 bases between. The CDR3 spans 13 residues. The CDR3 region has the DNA TGCAGTGCTACCGGGACACCTAACACTGAAGCTTTCTTT. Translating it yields CSATGTPNTEAFF.

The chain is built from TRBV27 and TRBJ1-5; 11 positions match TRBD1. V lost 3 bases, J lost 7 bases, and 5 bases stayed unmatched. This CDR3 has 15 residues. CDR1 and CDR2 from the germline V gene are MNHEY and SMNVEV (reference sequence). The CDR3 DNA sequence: TGTGCCAGCAGTTTGGACAGGGGGCCGGGGCAGCCCCAGCATTTT. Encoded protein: CASSLDRGPGQPQHF.

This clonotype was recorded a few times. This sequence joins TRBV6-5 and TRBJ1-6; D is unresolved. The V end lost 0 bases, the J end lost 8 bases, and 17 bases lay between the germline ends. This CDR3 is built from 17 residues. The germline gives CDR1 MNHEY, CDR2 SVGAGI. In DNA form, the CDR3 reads TGTGCCAGCAGTTACTCGAACCCGCGCGTAGCCCATTCACCCCTCCACTTT. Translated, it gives CASSYSNPRVAHSPLHF.

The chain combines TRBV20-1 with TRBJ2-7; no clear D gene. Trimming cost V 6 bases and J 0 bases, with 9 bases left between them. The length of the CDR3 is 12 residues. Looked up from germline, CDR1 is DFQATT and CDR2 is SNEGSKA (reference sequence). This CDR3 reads CSAPISSYEQYF. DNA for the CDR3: TGCAGTGCCCCCATAAGCTCCTACGAGCAGTACTTC.